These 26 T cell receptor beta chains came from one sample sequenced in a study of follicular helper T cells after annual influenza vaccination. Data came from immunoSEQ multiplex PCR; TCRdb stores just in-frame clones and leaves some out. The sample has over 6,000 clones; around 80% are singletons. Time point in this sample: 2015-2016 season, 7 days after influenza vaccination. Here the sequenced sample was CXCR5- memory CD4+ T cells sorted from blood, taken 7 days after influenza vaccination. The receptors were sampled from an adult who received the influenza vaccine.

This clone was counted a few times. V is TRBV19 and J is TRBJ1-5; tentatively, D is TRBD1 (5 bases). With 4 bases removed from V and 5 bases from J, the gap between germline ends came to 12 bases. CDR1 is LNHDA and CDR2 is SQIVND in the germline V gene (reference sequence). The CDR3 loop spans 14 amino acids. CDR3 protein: CASSKGQLHQPQHF. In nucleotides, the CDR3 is TGTGCCAGTAGTAAGGGGCAACTCCATCAGCCCCAGCATTTT.

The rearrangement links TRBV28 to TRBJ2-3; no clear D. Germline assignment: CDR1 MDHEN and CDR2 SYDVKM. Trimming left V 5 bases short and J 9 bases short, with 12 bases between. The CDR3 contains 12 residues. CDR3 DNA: TGTGCCAGCAGTCCCCAGGCAGGCACGCAGTATTTT. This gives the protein CASSPQAGTQYF.

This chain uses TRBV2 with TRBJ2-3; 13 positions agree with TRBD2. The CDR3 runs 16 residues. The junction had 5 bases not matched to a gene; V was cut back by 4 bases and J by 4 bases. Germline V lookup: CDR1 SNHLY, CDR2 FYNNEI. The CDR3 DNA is TGTGCCAGCAGTGCCGGACTAGCGGGGGTTGCAGATACGCAGTATTTT. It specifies CASSAGLAGVADTQYF.

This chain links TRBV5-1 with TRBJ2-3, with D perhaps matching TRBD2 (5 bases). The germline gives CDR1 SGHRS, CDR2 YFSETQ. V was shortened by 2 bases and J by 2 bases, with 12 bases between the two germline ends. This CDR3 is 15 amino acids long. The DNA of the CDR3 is TGCGCCAGCAGCTTACGTGGGGAGTTCACAGATACGCAGTATTTT. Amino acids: CASSLRGEFTDTQYF.

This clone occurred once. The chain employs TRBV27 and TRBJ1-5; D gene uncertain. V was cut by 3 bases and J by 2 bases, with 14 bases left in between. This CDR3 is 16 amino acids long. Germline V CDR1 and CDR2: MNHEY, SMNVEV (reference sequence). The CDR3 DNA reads TGTGCCAGCAGTTTGGTCGGAGGCTATGGCAATCAGCCCCAGCATTTT. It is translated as CASSLVGGYGNQPQHF.

DNA of the CDR3: TGTGCCAGCAGCTTTCTACAGGGCCCGGGGAATTCACCCCTCCACTTT. This translates into CASSFLQGPGNSPLHF. This chain joins TRBV7-9 and TRBJ1-6, with D possibly being TRBD1 (6 bases). CDR1 is SEHNR and CDR2 is FQNEAQ in the germline V gene (reference sequence). The CDR3 contains 16 residues. Trimming took 3 bases from V and 7 from J, leaving 16 bases between them.

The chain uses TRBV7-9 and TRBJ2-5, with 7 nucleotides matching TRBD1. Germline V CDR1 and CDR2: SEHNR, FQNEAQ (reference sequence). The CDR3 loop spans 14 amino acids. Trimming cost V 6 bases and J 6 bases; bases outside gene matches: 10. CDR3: CASSLQGKMQTQYF. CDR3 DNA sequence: TGTGCCAGCAGTTTACAGGGGAAAATGCAGACCCAGTACTTC.

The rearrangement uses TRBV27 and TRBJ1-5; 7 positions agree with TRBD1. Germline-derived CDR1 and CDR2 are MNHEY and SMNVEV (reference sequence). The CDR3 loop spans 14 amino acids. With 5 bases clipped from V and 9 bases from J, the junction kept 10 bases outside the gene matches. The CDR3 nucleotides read TGTGCCAGCAGTCGAGGGACAGAGCAGTGGCCCCAGCATTTT. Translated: CASSRGTEQWPQHF.

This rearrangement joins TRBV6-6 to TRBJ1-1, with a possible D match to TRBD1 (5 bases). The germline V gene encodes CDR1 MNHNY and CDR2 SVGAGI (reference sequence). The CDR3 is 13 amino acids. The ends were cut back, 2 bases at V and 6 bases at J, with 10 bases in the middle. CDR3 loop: CASSYGARAEAFF. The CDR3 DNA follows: TGTGCCAGCAGTTACGGGGCGAGGGCTGAAGCTTTCTTT.

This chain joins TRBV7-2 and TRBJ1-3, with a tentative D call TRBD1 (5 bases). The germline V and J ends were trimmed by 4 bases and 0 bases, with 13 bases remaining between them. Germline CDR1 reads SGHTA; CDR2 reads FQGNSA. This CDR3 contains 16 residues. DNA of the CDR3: TGTGCCAGCAGCTCCGCACCCCAGGGCTCTGGAAACACCATATATTTT. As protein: CASSSAPQGSGNTIYF.

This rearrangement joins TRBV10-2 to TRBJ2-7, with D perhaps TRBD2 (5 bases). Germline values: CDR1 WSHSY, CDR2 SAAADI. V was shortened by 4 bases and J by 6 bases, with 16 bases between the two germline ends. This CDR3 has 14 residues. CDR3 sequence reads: CASSADSQVGEQYF. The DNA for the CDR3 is TGCGCCAGCAGTGCGGACTCCCAGGTAGGCGAGCAGTACTTC.

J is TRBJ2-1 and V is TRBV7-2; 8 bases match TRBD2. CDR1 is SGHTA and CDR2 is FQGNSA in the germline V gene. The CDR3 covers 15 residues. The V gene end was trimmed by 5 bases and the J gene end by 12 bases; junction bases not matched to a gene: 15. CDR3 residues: CASSRRGAQVALQFF. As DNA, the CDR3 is TGTGCCAGCAGCCGGCGGGGGGCGCAGGTAGCGTTGCAGTTCTTC.

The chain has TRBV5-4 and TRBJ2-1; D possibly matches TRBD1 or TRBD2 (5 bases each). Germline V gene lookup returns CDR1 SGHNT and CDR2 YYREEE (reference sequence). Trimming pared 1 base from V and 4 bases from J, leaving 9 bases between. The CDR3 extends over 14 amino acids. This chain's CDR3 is CASSLRGSYNEQFF. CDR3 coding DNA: TGTGCCAGCAGCTTGCGGGGCTCGTACAATGAGCAGTTCTTC.

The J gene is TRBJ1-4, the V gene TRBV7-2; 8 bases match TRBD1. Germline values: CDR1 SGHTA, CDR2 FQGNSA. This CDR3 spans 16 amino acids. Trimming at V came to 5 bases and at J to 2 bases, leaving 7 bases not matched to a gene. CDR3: CASSRTAGGTNEKLFF. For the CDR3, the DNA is TGTGCCAGCAGCCGAACGGCAGGGGGCACTAATGAAAAACTGTTTTTT.

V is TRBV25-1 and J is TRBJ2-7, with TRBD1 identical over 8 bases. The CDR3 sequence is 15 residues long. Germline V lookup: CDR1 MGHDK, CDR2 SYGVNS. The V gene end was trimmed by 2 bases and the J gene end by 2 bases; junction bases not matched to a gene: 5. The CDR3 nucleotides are TGTGCCAGCAGTGAAGCGGACAGGGTGGCCTACGAGCAGTACTTC. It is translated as CASSEADRVAYEQYF.

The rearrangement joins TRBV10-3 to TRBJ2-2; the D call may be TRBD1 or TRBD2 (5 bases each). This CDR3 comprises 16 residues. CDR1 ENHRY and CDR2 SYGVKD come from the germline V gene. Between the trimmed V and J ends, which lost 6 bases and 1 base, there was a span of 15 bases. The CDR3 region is CAIRTTGTGNTGELFF. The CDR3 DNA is TGTGCCATCAGGACTACCGGGACCGGGAACACCGGGGAGCTGTTTTTT.

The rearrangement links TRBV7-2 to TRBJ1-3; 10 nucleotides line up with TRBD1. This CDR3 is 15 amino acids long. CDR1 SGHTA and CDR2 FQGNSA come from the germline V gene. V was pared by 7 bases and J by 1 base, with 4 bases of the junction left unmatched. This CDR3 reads CASNEGQGSGNTIYF. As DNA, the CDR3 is TGTGCCAGCAACGAGGGACAGGGGTCTGGAAACACCATATATTTT.

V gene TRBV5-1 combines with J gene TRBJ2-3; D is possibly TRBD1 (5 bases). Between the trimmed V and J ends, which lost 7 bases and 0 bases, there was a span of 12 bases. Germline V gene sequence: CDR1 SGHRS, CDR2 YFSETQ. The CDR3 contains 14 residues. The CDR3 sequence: CASGARSSTDTQYF. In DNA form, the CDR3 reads TGCGCCAGCGGGGCCCGGTCTAGCACAGATACGCAGTATTTT.

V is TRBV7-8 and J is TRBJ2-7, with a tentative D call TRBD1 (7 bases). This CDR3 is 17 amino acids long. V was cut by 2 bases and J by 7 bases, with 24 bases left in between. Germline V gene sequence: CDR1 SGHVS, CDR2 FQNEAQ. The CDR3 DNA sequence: TGTGCCAGCAGCTTATCGCAGGGGGGCGCTACGAGTGTAGAGCAGTACTTC. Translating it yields CASSLSQGGATSVEQYF.

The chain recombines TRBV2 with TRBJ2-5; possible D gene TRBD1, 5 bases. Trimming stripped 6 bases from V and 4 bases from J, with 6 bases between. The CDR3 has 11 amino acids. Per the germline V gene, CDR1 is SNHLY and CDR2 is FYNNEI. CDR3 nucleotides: TGTGCCAGCAGAGGGGCAGAGACCCAGTACTTC. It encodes CASRGAETQYF. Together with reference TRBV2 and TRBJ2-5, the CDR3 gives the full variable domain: EPEVTQTPSHQVTQMGQEVILRCVPISNHLYFYWYRQILGQKVEFLVSFYNNEISEKSEIFDDQFSVERPDGSNFTLKIRSTKLEDSAMYFCASRGAETQYFGPGTRLLVL.

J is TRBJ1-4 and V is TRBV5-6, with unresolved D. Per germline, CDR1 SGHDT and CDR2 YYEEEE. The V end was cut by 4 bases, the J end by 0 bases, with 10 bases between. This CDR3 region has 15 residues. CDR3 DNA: TGTGCCAGCAGCCCCCGGGGTGCAACTAATGAAAAACTGTTTTTT. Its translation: CASSPRGATNEKLFF.

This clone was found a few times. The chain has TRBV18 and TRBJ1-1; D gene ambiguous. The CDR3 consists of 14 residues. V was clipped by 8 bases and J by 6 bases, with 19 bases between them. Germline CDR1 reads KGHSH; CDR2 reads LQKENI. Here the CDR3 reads CASAWTGTHPEAFF. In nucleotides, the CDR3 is TGTGCCAGCGCCTGGACCGGAACACATCCTGAAGCTTTCTTT.

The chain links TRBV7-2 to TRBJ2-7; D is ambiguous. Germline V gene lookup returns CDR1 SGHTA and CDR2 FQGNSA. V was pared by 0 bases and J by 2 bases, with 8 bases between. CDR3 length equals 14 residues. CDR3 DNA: TGTGCCAGCAGCTTAGCTACCGCGACCTACGAGCAGTACTTC. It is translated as CASSLATATYEQYF.

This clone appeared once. Written as DNA, the CDR3 is TGTGCCTGGAGTCCAGGGAGTGCGGAAAAACTGTTTTTT. This sequence encodes CAWSPGSAEKLFF. The chain combines TRBV30 with TRBJ1-4; D perhaps matches TRBD1 (5 bases). Germline CDR1 is GTSNPN and CDR2 is SVGIG (reference sequence). The CDR3 runs 13 residues. V lost 2 bases to trimming and J lost 8 bases, with 12 bases between them.

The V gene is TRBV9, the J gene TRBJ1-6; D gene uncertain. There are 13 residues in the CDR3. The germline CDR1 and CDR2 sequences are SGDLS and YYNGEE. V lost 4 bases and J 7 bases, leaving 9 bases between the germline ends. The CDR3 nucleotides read TGTGCCAGCAGCCAAACGGGGAATTCACCCCTCCACTTT. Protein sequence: CASSQTGNSPLHF.

DNA for the CDR3: TGTGCCAGCAAGACAGGGGGCGCGGGGGGCTACACCTTC. Translation: CASKTGGAGGYTF. The chain joins TRBV28 to TRBJ1-2, with 10 bases that match TRBD1. CDR1 and CDR2 (germline): MDHEN, SYDVKM. The CDR3 sequence is 13 residues long. With V trimmed by 7 bases and J by 8 bases, 7 bases remained unmatched.